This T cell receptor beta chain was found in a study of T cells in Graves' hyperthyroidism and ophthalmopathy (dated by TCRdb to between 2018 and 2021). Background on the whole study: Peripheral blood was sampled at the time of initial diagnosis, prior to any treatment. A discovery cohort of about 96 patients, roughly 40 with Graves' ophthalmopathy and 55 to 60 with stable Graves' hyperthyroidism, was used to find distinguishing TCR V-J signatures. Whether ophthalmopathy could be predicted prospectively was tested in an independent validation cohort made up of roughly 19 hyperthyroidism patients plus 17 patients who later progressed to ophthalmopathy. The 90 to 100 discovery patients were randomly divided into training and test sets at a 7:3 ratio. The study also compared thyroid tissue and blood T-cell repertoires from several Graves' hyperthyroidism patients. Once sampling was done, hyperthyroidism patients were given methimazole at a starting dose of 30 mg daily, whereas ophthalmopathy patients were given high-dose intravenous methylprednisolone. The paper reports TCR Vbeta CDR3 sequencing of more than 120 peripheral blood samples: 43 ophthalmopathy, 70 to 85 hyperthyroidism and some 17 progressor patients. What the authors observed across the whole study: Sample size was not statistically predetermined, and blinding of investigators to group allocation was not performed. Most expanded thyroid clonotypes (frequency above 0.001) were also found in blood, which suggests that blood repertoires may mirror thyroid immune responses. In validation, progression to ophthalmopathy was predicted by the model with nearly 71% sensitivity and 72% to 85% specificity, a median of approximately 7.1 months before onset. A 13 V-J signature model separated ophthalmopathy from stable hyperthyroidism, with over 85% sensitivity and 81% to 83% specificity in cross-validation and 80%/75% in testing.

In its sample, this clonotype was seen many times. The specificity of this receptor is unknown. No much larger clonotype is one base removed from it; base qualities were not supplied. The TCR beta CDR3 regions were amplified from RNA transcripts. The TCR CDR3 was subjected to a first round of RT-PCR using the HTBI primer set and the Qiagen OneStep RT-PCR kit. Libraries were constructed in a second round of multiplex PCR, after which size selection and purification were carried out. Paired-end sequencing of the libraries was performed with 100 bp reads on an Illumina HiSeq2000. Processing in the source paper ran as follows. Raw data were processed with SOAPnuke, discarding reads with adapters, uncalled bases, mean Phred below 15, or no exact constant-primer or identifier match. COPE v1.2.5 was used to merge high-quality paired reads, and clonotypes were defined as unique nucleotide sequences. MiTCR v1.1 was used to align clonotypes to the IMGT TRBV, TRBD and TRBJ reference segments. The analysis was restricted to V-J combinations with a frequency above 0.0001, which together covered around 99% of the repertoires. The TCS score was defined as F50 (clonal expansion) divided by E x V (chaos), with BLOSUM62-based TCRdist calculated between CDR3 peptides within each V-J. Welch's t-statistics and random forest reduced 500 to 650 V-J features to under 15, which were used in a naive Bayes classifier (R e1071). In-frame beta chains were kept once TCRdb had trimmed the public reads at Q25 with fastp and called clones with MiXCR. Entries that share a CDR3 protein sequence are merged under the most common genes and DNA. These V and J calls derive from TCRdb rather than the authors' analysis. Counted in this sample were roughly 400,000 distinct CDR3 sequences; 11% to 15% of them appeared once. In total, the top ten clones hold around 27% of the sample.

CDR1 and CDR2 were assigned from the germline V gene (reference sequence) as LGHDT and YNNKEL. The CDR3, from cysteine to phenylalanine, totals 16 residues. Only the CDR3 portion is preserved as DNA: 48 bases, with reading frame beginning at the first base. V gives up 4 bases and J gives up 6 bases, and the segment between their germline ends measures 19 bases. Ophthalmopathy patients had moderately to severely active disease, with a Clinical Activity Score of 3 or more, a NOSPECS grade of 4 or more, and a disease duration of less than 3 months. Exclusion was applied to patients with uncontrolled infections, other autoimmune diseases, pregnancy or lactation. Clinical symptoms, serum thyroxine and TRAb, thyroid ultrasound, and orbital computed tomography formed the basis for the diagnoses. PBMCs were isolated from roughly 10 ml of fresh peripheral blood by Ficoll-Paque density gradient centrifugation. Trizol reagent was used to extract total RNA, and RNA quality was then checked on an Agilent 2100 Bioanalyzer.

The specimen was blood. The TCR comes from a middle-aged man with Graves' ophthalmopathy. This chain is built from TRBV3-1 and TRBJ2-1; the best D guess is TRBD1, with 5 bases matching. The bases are TGTGCCAGCAGCCCTACAGGCCAGGTGGTGGGCAATGAGCAGTTCTTC. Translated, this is CASSPTGQVVGNEQFF.